Shown below are 15 T cell receptor beta chains from a single sample sequenced in a study of T cell changes during pregnancy in multiple sclerosis. Generated by immunoSEQ multiplex PCR, the TCRdb table keeps only in-frame clones and is missing some. Of 30,000 to 40,000 clones listed, about 91% are singletons. Sequencing used CD4+ T cells from peripheral blood mononuclear cells, obtained in the third trimester of pregnancy. These receptors all stem from a female donor in good health, enrolled as a control in a pregnancy study.

This clone was detected only once. V and J are TRBV19 and TRBJ1-2, with TRBD1 as a possible D gene (6 bases). CDR3 size: 15 residues. V was trimmed by 8 bases and J by 3 bases, leaving 19 bases between them. CDR1 LNHDA and CDR2 SQIVND come from the germline V gene (reference sequence). The CDR3 here is CASQTTSGTHYGYTF. The DNA of the CDR3 is TGTGCCAGTCAGACCACTTCCGGGACACACTATGGCTACACCTTC.

The chain joins TRBV7-9 to TRBJ1-3; perhaps TRBD1 as D (6 bases). This CDR3 contains 15 residues. In germline, CDR1 is SEHNR, CDR2 FQNEAQ (reference sequence). Trimming stripped 6 bases from V and 2 bases from J, with 14 bases between. The CDR3: CASSETQGPGNTIYF. The CDR3 DNA is TGTGCCAGCAGTGAAACACAGGGTCCTGGAAACACCATATATTTT.

V and J are TRBV7-8 and TRBJ1-5; no definite D call. V lost 1 base, J lost 2 bases, and 15 bases lay in between. Looked up from germline, CDR1 is SGHVS and CDR2 is FQNEAQ. The CDR3 contains 17 residues. This chain's CDR3 is CASSLGPRGLGNQPQHF. CDR3 DNA: TGTGCCAGCAGCTTAGGTCCCCGAGGGCTGGGCAATCAGCCCCAGCATTTT.

The rearrangement links TRBV2 to TRBJ2-1; 8 bases map to TRBD1. There are 14 residues in the CDR3. Germline-derived CDR1 and CDR2 are SNHLY and FYNNEI. J lost 9 bases, V lost 7 bases, and 11 bases had no gene match. CDR3 residues: CASKNRLGQAEQFF. CDR3 DNA sequence: TGTGCCAGCAAGAATCGCCTGGGACAGGCTGAGCAGTTCTTC.

The gene calls are TRBV28 and TRBJ2-7; no definite D call. Germline V lookup: CDR1 MDHEN, CDR2 SYDVKM. The germline V and J ends were trimmed by 5 bases and 1 base, with 6 bases remaining between them. The CDR3 runs to 12 residues. CDR3 loop: CASSPTSYEQYF. The DNA of the CDR3 is TGTGCCAGCAGTCCTACTTCCTACGAGCAGTACTTC.

The rearrangement uses TRBV9 and TRBJ1-6; D may be TRBD1 (6 bases). Trimming took 0 bases from V and 2 from J, leaving 9 bases between them. CDR3 length: 16 residues. Per the germline V gene, CDR1 is SGDLS and CDR2 is YYNGEE. CDR3 nucleotide sequence: TGTGCCAGCAGCGTAGGTGAGGGGGCCTATAATTCACCCCTCCACTTT. It is translated as CASSVGEGAYNSPLHF.

The genes are TRBV7-2 and TRBJ2-1; 8 nucleotides align to TRBD2. V trimming: 7 bases; J trimming: 1 base; junction bases outside the gene matches: 15. The CDR3 is 18 residues long. Germline assignment: CDR1 SGHTA and CDR2 FQGNSA. DNA of the CDR3: TGTGCCAGCACCGATCCGGGGGGCGGGAGGACGTCCTACAATGAGCAGTTCTTC. It encodes CASTDPGGGRTSYNEQFF.

The chain recombines TRBV7-8 with TRBJ2-5, with 14 nucleotides matching TRBD2. Trimming cost V 0 bases and J 2 bases; bases outside gene matches: 2. Germline V lookup: CDR1 SGHVS, CDR2 FQNEAQ. This CDR3 is built from 17 residues. The CDR3 nucleotides are TGTGCCAGCAGCTTAGCGGGGACTAGCGGGGGTCAAGAGACCCAGTACTTC. Amino acids: CASSLAGTSGGQETQYF. Full variable domain (missing parts from reference TRBV7-8 and TRBJ2-5): GAGVSQSPRYKVAKRGQDVALRCDPISGHVSLFWYQQALGQGPEFLTYFQNEAQLDKSGLPSDRFFAERPEGSVSTLKIQRTQQEDSAVYLCASSLAGTSGGQETQYFGPGTRLLVL.

The gene calls are TRBV18 and TRBJ1-2, with TRBD1 as a possible D gene (5 bases). V dropped 5 bases and J dropped 8 bases, with 12 bases sitting between them. The length of the CDR3 is 12 residues. The germline CDR1 and CDR2 sequences are KGHSH and LQKENI. CDR3 amino acids: CASSGTGGGYTF. Here the CDR3 DNA reads TGTGCCAGCTCAGGGACGGGAGGAGGCTACACCTTC.

The chain uses TRBV7-9 and TRBJ1-1; the match to TRBD1 covers 7 bases. The length of the CDR3 is 17 residues. Germline V gene data show CDR1 as SEHNR and CDR2 as FQNEAQ (reference sequence). V shed 0 bases and J 5 bases; nucleotides not matched to a gene: 12. The CDR3, as DNA: TGTGCCAGCAGCTTAGCGGTGTCAGGGGGGACGTATACTGAAGCTTTCTTT. This gives the protein CASSLAVSGGTYTEAFF.

The J gene is TRBJ2-1, the V gene TRBV11-1; possibly TRBD2 for D (6 bases). The germline V gene has CDR1 SGHAT and CDR2 FQDESV (reference sequence). CDR3 length: 13 amino acids. Trimming stripped 0 bases from V and 6 bases from J, with 6 bases between. The chain's CDR3 is CASSLAGGNEQFF. CDR3 nucleotides: TGTGCCAGCAGCTTAGCGGGGGGCAATGAGCAGTTCTTC.

This clone turned up a few times. The chain employs TRBV5-8 and TRBJ2-5, with D possibly matching TRBD1 (6 bases). The CDR3 covers 13 residues. V was pared by 7 bases and J by 2 bases, with 12 bases between. Germline lookup yields CDR1 SGHTS and CDR2 YDEGEE. This CDR3 reads CASGRQVQETQYF. In DNA, the CDR3 is TGTGCCAGCGGCCGACAGGTACAAGAGACCCAGTACTTC.

V and J are TRBV10-3 and TRBJ2-7; TRBD2 aligns across 7 bases. Losses at the gene ends were 0 bases for V and 0 bases for J; bases not matched to a gene: 5. Germline CDR1 is ENHRY and CDR2 is SYGVKD. This CDR3 region has 16 residues. The CDR3 reads CAISESGGDSSYEQYF. The CDR3 nucleotides read TGTGCCATCAGTGAGTCGGGGGGGGACTCCTCCTACGAGCAGTACTTC.

This sequence joins TRBV27 and TRBJ1-1; D might be TRBD1 (5 bases). Per germline, CDR1 MNHEY and CDR2 SMNVEV (reference sequence). Trimming shortened V by 5 bases and J by 5 bases, and 21 bases separated the two germline ends. The CDR3 length is 16 residues. The CDR3 protein is CASSPVDRIIGTEAFF. The CDR3 DNA reads as TGTGCCAGCAGTCCCGTTGACAGAATCATCGGGACTGAAGCTTTCTTT.

The chain is built from TRBV6-5 and TRBJ2-7; 7 bases are shared with TRBD1. With 5 bases clipped from V and 5 bases from J, the junction kept 9 bases outside the gene matches. The CDR3 spans 14 residues. CDR1 and CDR2 (germline): MNHEY, SVGAGI. CDR3 protein: CASSLGQGVHEQYF. The CDR3 DNA reads TGTGCCAGCAGTCTGGGGCAGGGGGTCCACGAGCAGTACTTC.